This T cell receptor beta chain comes out of a study of T-cell reconstitution after alpha-beta-depleted transplantation in children. The TCRbeta library incorporated unique molecular identifiers. TCRdb redid the calling of the PCR reads with MiXCR, one entry per CDR3 protein. In the table there are about 580,000 distinct CDR3 sequences, 23% of which are singletons. Between the trimmed V and J ends, which lost 3 bases and 5 bases, there was a span of 15 bases. Germline CDR1 is SGHAT and CDR2 is FQNNGV. The CDR3 sequence is 15 residues long. This specimen consisted of PBMCs, mostly from graft donor cells, obtained 360 days after TCRalphabeta/CD19-depleted stem cell transplant. This clonotype originated in a boy under two years old who had a stem cell transplant for acute myeloid leukemia, so the T cells may come from the graft donor. The V gene is TRBV11-2, the J gene TRBJ2-3; a weak D match, TRBD2 (7 bases). The CDR3 coding sequence is TGTGCCAGCAGCTTGCCCGGGGGGCAGGGAGATACGCAGTATTTT. It specifies CASSLPGGQGDTQYF.